This entry concerns a single TCR beta chain. The data originate from a study of blood T cell repertoires in COVID-19. Method: immunoSEQ multiplex PCR; TCRdb's copy keeps in-frame clones and lacks some. This sample has hundreds of thousands of clones, with under 90% found just once. The CDR3 is 15 amino acids. Trimming removed 3 bases at V and 9 bases at J, with 16 bases between. Germline V gives CDR1 SGHDT, CDR2 YYEEEE. J is TRBJ1-6 and V is TRBV5-6, with D possibly TRBD1 on 6 matching bases. Sequenced: peripheral blood. This TCR was sampled from a middle-aged woman with active or convalescent COVID-19. CDR3 amino acids: CASSWGTGTSSPLHF. CDR3 nucleotides: TGTGCCAGCAGCTGGGGTACAGGGACCAGTTCACCCCTCCACTTT.